Listed below are T cell receptor beta chains from one sample, sequenced in a study of cytomegalovirus exposure and HLA in healthy donors. Sequenced by immunoSEQ multiplex PCR; TCRdb stores in-frame clones only, minus some. The sample consists of 99,000 or so clones, about 80% of them appearing once. Sequences were obtained from PBMCs. Source of these receptors: a man aged 40-49 years in good health and CMV-seropositive. The CDR3 runs from the conserved cysteine through the conserved F or W. A D gene is named only where the DNA matches it firmly. Some rows have no size entry. The others give once, few or many, or a class for an expanded clone.

>TRBJ2-5|-|TRBV18|TRBD2
CASSPGLAGRQETQYF
TGTGCCAGCTCACCGGGACTAGCGGGGCGCCAAGAGACCCAGTACTTC
>TRBJ1-2|-|TRBV6-5|TRBD1
CASSYYPPRGIYGYTF
TGTGCCAGCAGTTATTATCCGCCCAGGGGGATCTATGGCTACACCTTC
>TRBJ1-2|-|TRBV5-8|TRBD1
CASSIRGDGYTF
TGTGCCAGCAGCATCAGGGGGGACGGCTACACCTTC
>TRBJ1-2|few|TRBV6-5|-
CASSGDIFLYGYTF
TGTGCCAGCAGTGGGGACATTTTCCTTTATGGCTACACCTTC
>TRBJ1-5|once|TRBV14|TRBD1
CASSHHVRDRGVGNQPQHF
TGTGCCAGCAGCCACCATGTGAGGGACAGGGGAGTCGGCAATCAGCCCCAGCATTTT
>TRBJ2-1|-|TRBV9|-
CATNPISDNEQFF
TGTGCCACCAACCCCATCAGCGACAATGAGCAGTTCTTC
>TRBJ2-7|few|TRBV7-8|TRBD1
CASRQTGGDEQYF
TGTGCCAGCAGACAGACAGGGGGGGACGAGCAGTACTTC
>TRBJ2-3|few|TRBV28|-
CASSLSDTQYF
TGTGCCAGCAGTTTATCGGATACGCAGTATTTT
>TRBJ2-7|-|TRBV4-1|TRBD2
CASSQGLASGFYEQYF
TGCGCCAGCAGCCAAGGGTTGGCTAGCGGGTTCTACGAGCAGTACTTC
>TRBJ1-1|-|TRBV6-4|-
CASSDSVNTEAFF
TGTGCCAGCAGTGACAGCGTTAACACTGAAGCTTTCTTT
>TRBJ1-5|-|TRBV7-2|TRBD1
CASSPVGGRGGNQPQHF
TGTGCCAGCAGCCCTGTGGGGGGCAGGGGGGGCAATCAGCCCCAGCATTTT
>TRBJ1-5|-|TRBV7-8|-
CASSLAGGQSNQPQHF
TGTGCCAGCAGCTTAGCGGGAGGGCAAAGCAATCAGCCCCAGCATTTT
>TRBJ2-1|-|TRBV7-8|TRBD2
CASSLGGAGGVEQFF
TGTGCCAGCAGCTTAGGAGGGGCGGGAGGTGTAGAGCAGTTCTTC
>TRBJ2-7|-|TRBV5-4|TRBD1
CASSFSPGGSYEQYF
TGTGCCAGCAGCTTCTCGCCAGGGGGCTCCTACGAGCAGTACTTC
>TRBJ1-4|-|TRBV18|-
CASSTSGLDSSGEKLFF
TGTGCCAGCTCAACCAGCGGACTTGATTCTAGCGGGGAAAAACTGTTTTTT
>TRBJ1-1|-|TRBV5-5|TRBD1
CASSLPGQGSRRGEAFF
TGTGCCAGCAGCTTACCGGGACAGGGTTCGCGGCGCGGTGAAGCTTTCTTT
>TRBJ2-5|few|TRBV5-6|TRBD1
CASSPGGVETQYF
TGTGCCAGCAGCCCAGGGGGCGTGGAGACCCAGTACTTC
>TRBJ1-2|few|TRBV27|TRBD1
CASSLSKQGGWGGYTF
TGTGCCAGCAGTTTATCGAAACAGGGGGGCTGGGGTGGCTACACCTTC
>TRBJ1-3|-|TRBV13|TRBD1
CASSPRTGNPSGNTIYF
TGTGCCAGCAGCCCTCGGACAGGGAATCCCTCTGGAAACACCATATATTTT
>TRBJ2-7|-|TRBV6-1|TRBD1
CASSPRGLYEQYF
TGTGCCAGCAGTCCCAGGGGGCTCTACGAGCAGTACTTC
>TRBJ1-6|-|TRBV6-1|-
CASSDRVEPLHF
TGTGCCAGCAGTGACAGGGTCGAGCCCCTCCACTTT
>TRBJ2-2|few|TRBV7-9|-
CSSTNSIGGVGELFF
TGTTCCAGCACCAACTCCATCGGGGGAGTGGGGGAGCTGTTTTTT
>TRBJ2-7|-|TRBV11-2|TRBD2
CASSLVGLAGGYEQYF
TGTGCCAGCAGCTTAGTGGGACTAGCGGGAGGCTACGAGCAGTACTTC
>TRBJ1-1|-|TRBV7-2|-
CASSSGPVNTEAFF
TGTGCCAGCAGCTCCGGTCCCGTGAACACTGAAGCTTTCTTT
>TRBJ2-5|once|TRBV5-4|-
CASSRATGIQETQYF
TGTGCCAGCAGCCGGGCGACGGGGATTCAAGAGACCCAGTACTTC
>TRBJ2-5|-|TRBV27|-
CASSYNQGRETQYF
TGTGCCAGCAGTTATAACCAGGGTAGGGAGACCCAGTACTTC
>TRBJ2-7|-|TRBV28|TRBD2
CASSIARRGKGSYEQYF
TGTGCCAGCAGTATCGCCCGGCGGGGGAAAGGCTCCTACGAGCAGTACTTC
>TRBJ2-7|-|TRBV7-2|-
CASSIRPGGRSGYEQYF
TGTGCCAGCAGCATCCGTCCTGGCGGGCGGTCGGGCTACGAGCAGTACTTC
>TRBJ1-6|few|TRBV6-5|TRBD1
CASSDRDSPLHF
TGTGCCAGCAGCGACAGGGATTCACCCCTCCACTTT
>TRBJ1-1|-|TRBV18|-
CASSPNQGNTEAFF
TGTGCCAGCTCACCAAACCAGGGGAACACTGAAGCTTTCTTT
>TRBJ2-3|-|TRBV15|TRBD1
CATSRDGGQGARTDTQYF
TGTGCCACCAGCAGAGATGGGGGACAGGGGGCCCGCACAGATACGCAGTATTTT
>TRBJ1-2|-|TRBV28|-
CASTPDRRGYTF
TGTGCCAGCACCCCGGACAGACGTGGCTACACCTTC
>TRBJ2-6|-|TRBV9|TRBD1
CASSGHLQGVGANGLTF
TGTGCCAGCAGCGGGCATTTACAGGGGGTAGGGGCCAACGGCCTGACTTTC
>TRBJ1-5|-|TRBV19|TRBD1
CASRPQDRGAQPQHF
TGTGCCAGTAGACCTCAAGACAGGGGGGCACAGCCCCAGCATTTT
>TRBJ2-1|-|TRBV7-9|-
CASSELNEQFF
TGTGCCAGCAGCGAGCTGAATGAGCAGTTCTTC
>TRBJ2-5|-|TRBV5-5|-
CASSLAGAETQYF
TGTGCCAGCAGCTTGGCAGGTGCGGAGACCCAGTACTTC
>TRBJ1-5|-|TRBV21-1|-
CASSKRGRGGTSNQPQHF
TGTGCCAGCAGCAAAAGGGGGCGAGGAGGAACAAGCAATCAGCCCCAGCATTTT
>TRBJ2-4|-|TRBV30|TRBD2
CAWRVGTSLTLAKNIQYF
TGTGCCTGGAGGGTCGGGACTAGCCTCACCTTAGCCAAAAACATTCAGTACTTC
>TRBJ1-2|-|TRBV27|TRBD1
CASSFGTGLFGGYTF
TGTGCCAGCAGTTTCGGGACAGGACTCTTTGGCGGCTACACCTTC
>TRBJ1-2|-|TRBV13|-
CASSFLRLDGYTF
TGTGCCAGCAGCTTTTTACGACTAGACGGCTACACCTTC
>TRBJ1-1|-|TRBV5-6|TRBD1
CASSLVPGGTEAFF
TGTGCCAGCAGCTTGGTCCCAGGGGGCACTGAAGCTTTCTTT
>TRBJ2-7|-|TRBV27|TRBD2
CASMDVGGTSGRIHEQYF
TGTGCCAGCATGGACGTCGGGGGGACTAGCGGGAGAATACACGAGCAGTACTTC
>TRBJ2-7|-|TRBV28|TRBD2
CASSFSGGPIQYF
TGTGCCAGCAGCTTCAGCGGGGGGCCTATCCAGTACTTC
>TRBJ2-2|-|TRBV6-5|-
CASSPNTGELFF
TGTGCCAGCAGTCCAAACACCGGGGAGCTGTTTTTT
>TRBJ1-1|-|TRBV30|-
CAWSVADEAFF
TGTGCCTGGAGTGTGGCAGATGAAGCTTTCTTT
>TRBJ2-1|-|TRBV5-1|-
CASSLAEGGSYNEQFF
TGCGCCAGCAGCTTGGCCGAAGGGGGCTCCTACAATGAGCAGTTCTTC
>TRBJ2-1|-|TRBV2|TRBD1
CASSVPGQGPFNEQFF
TGTGCCAGCAGTGTCCCCGGACAGGGTCCCTTCAATGAGCAGTTCTTC
>TRBJ2-1|few|TRBV6-5|TRBD1
CASSPWTGGNEQFF
TGTGCCAGCAGCCCCTGGACAGGGGGCAATGAGCAGTTCTTC
>TRBJ2-3|-|TRBV5-4|TRBD2
CASSLALAGRTDTQYF
TGTGCCAGCAGCTTGGCCTTAGCGGGAAGAACAGATACGCAGTATTTT
>TRBJ1-6|-|TRBV28|-
CASREGRVSPLHF
TGTGCCAGCAGGGAGGGACGGGTTTCACCCCTCCACTTT